One sample yielded the 23 T cell receptor beta chains listed below, sequenced in a study of T cells expressing NK-cell markers. TCRdb reprocessed the 5' RACE reads; each CDR3 protein has one entry and no DNA is given. This table holds roughly 180,000 distinct CDR3 sequences. Sequenced material: blood T cells: a sorted CD56 or NKG2C T cell subset, CD4+ or CD8+ T cells, or bulk PBMC T cells (not recorded which). The receptors were gathered from a woman between 18 and 75 years old in good health.

The rearrangement uses TRBV6-5 and TRBJ2-7. The CDR3 has 15 amino acids. Germline CDR1 reads MNHEY; CDR2 reads SVGAGI. The CDR3 is CASSYTATPSSEQYF.

This chain joins TRBV3-1 and TRBJ2-5; TCRdb proposes TRBD1, but this gene call is untestable without DNA. CDR1 is LGHDT, CDR2 YNNKEL, per germline (reference sequence). There are 15 residues in the CDR3. The CDR3 is CASSQGSGGGETQYF.

The V and J genes are TRBV27 and TRBJ1-1; TCRdb designates TRBD1, a call that cannot be tested without DNA. Germline V gene sequence: CDR1 MNHEY, CDR2 SMNVEV (reference sequence). The CDR3 consists of 14 residues. The CDR3 sequence: CASSWDRKNTEAFF.

J is TRBJ1-5 and V is TRBV7-2. Germline V gene lookup returns CDR1 SGHTA and CDR2 FQGNSA. The CDR3 loop spans 16 amino acids. CDR3 loop: CASSLEYLVSNQPQHF.

The V and J genes are TRBV4-2 and TRBJ1-6. Germline assignment: CDR1 LGHNA and CDR2 YNFKEQ. The CDR3 length is 16 residues. The CDR3 sequence is CASSQGVQSSNSPLHF.

V and J are TRBV12-3 or TRBV12-4 and TRBJ2-4; without DNA, the TCRdb call of TRBD1 cannot be checked. There are 15 residues in the CDR3. This CDR3 is CASSSPLGTKNIQYF.

This chain joins TRBV7-2 and TRBJ2-1; TCRdb lists TRBD1, though no DNA is available to test this call. Germline assignment: CDR1 SGHTA and CDR2 FQGNSA. The CDR3 length is 14 residues. The CDR3 loop is CASSRPPLYNEQFF.

This rearrangement joins TRBV2 to TRBJ2-2. Germline CDR1 reads SNHLY; CDR2 reads FYNNEI. The CDR3 is 11 amino acids. This CDR3 is CASSEIVEPFF.

This chain uses TRBV6-5 with TRBJ1-1; TCRdb outputs TRBD1, but without DNA this stays unchecked. The CDR3 totals 12 residues. CDR1 is MNHEY and CDR2 is SVGAGI in the germline V gene. CDR3 protein: CASRKGAGVAFF.

The J gene is TRBJ1-1, the V gene TRBV12-3 or TRBV12-4. This CDR3 spans 14 amino acids. The CDR3 is CASSLGTENTEAFF.

This chain links TRBV10-3 with TRBJ1-1; TCRdb names TRBD1, which stays unverified in the absence of DNA. The CDR3 length is 15 residues. Germline CDR1 ENHRY, CDR2 SYGVKD. CDR3 region: CAISRQGGMNTEAFF.

The chain joins TRBV2 to TRBJ1-2; TCRdb reports TRBD1, a call that lacks DNA to check it against. Germline assignment: CDR1 SNHLY and CDR2 FYNNEI. The CDR3 has 13 amino acids. The CDR3 loop reads CASSEGQGSGYTF. Full variable domain (remainder filled in from reference TRBV2 and TRBJ1-2): EPEVTQTPSHQVTQMGQEVILRCVPISNHLYFYWYRQILGQKVEFLVSFYNNEISEKSEIFDDQFSVERPDGSNFTLKIRSTKLEDSAMYFCASSEGQGSGYTFGSGTRLTVV.

The rearrangement uses TRBV6-1 and TRBJ1-4. The length of the CDR3 is 14 residues. CDR1 is MNHNS, CDR2 SASEGT, per germline. The CDR3 protein is CASRKTASNEKLFF.

The rearrangement links TRBV12-3 or TRBV12-4 to TRBJ1-1; TCRdb designates TRBD1, a call that cannot be tested without DNA. CDR3 length: 13 residues. This CDR3 is CASSLTGNTEAFF.

This chain links TRBV2 with TRBJ1-5; TCRdb's assignment of TRBD1 cannot be checked, as there is no DNA. Germline V gives CDR1 SNHLY, CDR2 FYNNEI. The CDR3 sequence is 13 residues long. This CDR3 reads CASRSTGVQPQHF.

The chain has TRBV9 and TRBJ2-1; TCRdb selects TRBD1, and the lack of DNA leaves this call unchecked. Germline lookup yields CDR1 SGDLS and CDR2 YYNGEE. The CDR3 runs 16 residues. CDR3 residues: CASSAYLSGTYNEQFF.

This chain joins TRBV10-3 and TRBJ2-1; TCRdb lists TRBD1, though no DNA is available to test this call. Germline V lookup: CDR1 ENHRY, CDR2 SYGVKD. The CDR3 has 13 amino acids. CDR3 amino acids: CAISRQEGNEQFF.

This chain joins TRBV14 and TRBJ2-7; there is no DNA to check the TCRdb D call of TRBD1. This CDR3 is built from 19 residues. In germline, CDR1 is SGHDN, CDR2 FVKESK. This chain's CDR3 is CASSLRYALLPRVRNEQYF.

The chain couples TRBV4-1 to TRBJ2-5; the TCRdb D gene call, TRBD2, has no DNA to confirm it. CDR1 MGHRA and CDR2 YSYEKL come from the germline V gene. The CDR3 loop spans 21 amino acids. The CDR3 sequence: CASSQDLGGLAGGSAQETQYF.

The chain links TRBV28 to TRBJ2-7; lacking DNA, the TRBD2 call made by TCRdb goes unchecked. CDR3 size: 11 residues. The germline V gene has CDR1 MDHEN and CDR2 SYDVKM. The chain's CDR3 is CASSTRSEQYF.

This chain connects TRBV5-1 to TRBJ2-1. Germline loops: CDR1 SGHRS, CDR2 YFSETQ. This CDR3 contains 15 residues. The CDR3: CASSLAVASHNEQFF.

The V and J genes are TRBV7-9 and TRBJ1-4; no DNA is available, so the TRBD1 call from TCRdb remains unchecked. Germline V lookup: CDR1 SEHNR, CDR2 FQNEAQ (reference sequence). CDR3 size: 14 residues. CDR3 residues: CASSLVGGPEKLFF.

The CDR3 sequence: CASSLSGMAGANVLTF. This chain joins TRBV5-1 and TRBJ2-6; TCRdb's assignment of TRBD2 cannot be checked, as there is no DNA. The CDR3 is made up of 16 amino acids. Looked up from germline, CDR1 is SGHRS and CDR2 is YFSETQ.